A selection of T cell receptor beta chains follows, all from one sample in a study of OX40 agonist ivuxolimab in advanced cancers. Only in-frame clones appear in the TCRdb table, and some are missing; sequencing was by immunoSEQ multiplex PCR. The sample yields about 76,000 clones, approximately 83% seen once. The sample consisted of CD4+ or CD8+ T cells sorted from blood, taken in a trial of the OX40 agonist ivuxolimab. The source is an adult with an advanced solid tumor such as melanoma, head and neck, liver or kidney cancer. Each CDR3 is given without its conserved first and last residue. Part of the rows lack a size; the others show once, few, many or a class for expanded clones.

clone size | J gene | V gene | CDR3 protein
NA | TRBJ1-2 | TRBV4-3 | ASSPRDGGYT
few | TRBJ1-2 | TRBV29-1 | SVARGRGDGYT
NA | TRBJ2-2 | TRBV10-3 | AISETPAGTNTGELF
NA | TRBJ1-2 | TRBV10-3 | AISESGQGYAYT
NA | TRBJ1-5 | TRBV6-5 | ASSQTAGQPQH
NA | TRBJ1-2 | TRBV19 | ASSIDRGPGGSFDGYT
NA | TRBJ2-5 | TRBV29-1 | SVEDRGTTQETQY
few | TRBJ1-4 | TRBV7-9 | ASSRDSRGEKLF
NA | TRBJ2-2 | TRBV2 | ASRAGTGELF
NA | TRBJ1-1 | TRBV4-1 | ASSSPYFDRGGTEAF
once | TRBJ2-3 | TRBV13 | ASSLGGLFGTDTQY
NA | TRBJ1-6 | TRBV11-2 | ASRLRGGPDNSPLH
NA | TRBJ2-1 | TRBV7-2 | ASSLRGLAGVQF
NA | TRBJ1-2 | TRBV7-2 | ASSFPDRNYGYT
NA | TRBJ2-2 | TRBV7-7 | ASSLEGAPGELF
NA | TRBJ2-1 | TRBV7-9 | ASSLDYSYNEQF
NA | TRBJ1-2 | TRBV7-2 | ASSFSRDRGHGYT
NA | TRBJ2-3 | TRBV5-1 | ASSFGLAGDTDTQY
once | TRBJ2-7 | TRBV6-5 | ASSYSLGTYEQY
few | TRBJ2-1 | TRBV15 | ATSRDRQGSNEQF
few | TRBJ2-1 | TRBV28 | ASSLFQLAGGRNEQF
NA | TRBJ1-3 | TRBV19 | ASIGGTGETIY
NA | TRBJ2-7 | TRBV9 | ASSEGGAPLHEQY
NA | TRBJ2-1 | TRBV10-3 | AISESTRGYNEQF